This T cell receptor beta chain was profiled in a study of blood T cell repertoires in COVID-19. Study-level information: The samples span acute and convalescent COVID-19 from the United States, Italy and Spain. PBMCs, B-cell-depleted T cells, or T cells were the source of the cDNA or gDNA that made up the material.

Authors' data handling: Amplification of reference gene primers was used by the study to estimate nucleated cell counts. TCRdb's table, derived via immunoSEQ multiplex PCR, lists solely in-frame clones and lacks some. Clone size and the V and J calls come from that table; the DNA yielded D and trimming. Here the sample spans 60,000 to 75,000 clones, roughly 80% being singletons. This clone was seen only once. Unmatched junction bases numbered 8, after V lost 4 bases and J lost 4 bases. The CDR3 runs 16 residues. Germline CDR1 SGHRS, CDR2 YFSETQ. The TCR originated in a woman of 80 years or more with acute or convalescent COVID-19. The chain recombines TRBV5-1 with TRBJ1-1; TRBD1 aligns across 12 bases. Sequenced material: peripheral blood. The CDR3 region is CASSGPGQGAVTEAFF. CDR3 bases: TGCGCCAGCAGCGGTCCGGGACAGGGGGCCGTCACTGAAGCTTTCTTT.